The next 32 T cell receptor beta chains were all read from a single sample in a study of technical replicates of blood from several donors. Clones were read by immunoSEQ multiplex PCR, and TCRdb kept only the in-frame ones, dropping some. The sample holds more than 80,000 clones, approximately 97% seen once. The material sequenced was T cells isolated from PBMCs. The source is a human donor in good health.

The chain recombines TRBV5-1 with TRBJ2-1; the match to TRBD2 covers 9 bases. The germline CDR1 and CDR2 sequences are SGHRS and YFSETQ. V lost 3 bases, J lost 10 bases, and 8 bases stayed unmatched. The CDR3 loop spans 14 amino acids. The CDR3 protein is CASSSELAGEEQFF. Written as DNA, the CDR3 is TGCGCCAGCAGCTCAGAGTTAGCGGGGGAGGAGCAGTTCTTC.

As DNA, the CDR3 is TGCGCCAGCAAAAGGGGACTGACGTCGAACACTGAAGCTTTCTTT. Translated, it gives CASKRGLTSNTEAFF. The rearrangement links TRBV4-1 to TRBJ1-1; TRBD1 is a possible D gene (5 bases). This CDR3 spans 15 amino acids. V gave up 7 bases and J gave up 1 base, with 16 bases separating them. Germline CDR1 is MGHRA and CDR2 is YSYEKL.

The V and J genes are TRBV2 and TRBJ1-1; no reliable D call. The V end was cut by 4 bases, the J end by 3 bases, with 12 bases between. This CDR3 is 14 amino acids long. Per germline, CDR1 SNHLY and CDR2 FYNNEI. CDR3 loop: CASSGIRPDTEAFF. DNA for the CDR3: TGTGCCAGCAGTGGTATCCGTCCGGACACTGAAGCTTTCTTT.

The rearrangement joins TRBV2 to TRBJ2-7; possible D gene TRBD1, 5 bases. The CDR3 totals 14 residues. Germline values: CDR1 SNHLY, CDR2 FYNNEI. V was clipped by 11 bases and J by 4 bases, with 21 bases between them. The CDR3 nucleotides are TGTGCCCTCAAGGCGGCAGGGTATCTTTACGAGCAGTACTTC. Translated: CALKAAGYLYEQYF.

J is TRBJ2-4 and V is TRBV7-3; 8 bases agree with TRBD2. The CDR3 runs 14 residues. Germline CDR1 is SGHTA and CDR2 is FQGTGA. V gave up 5 bases and J gave up 8 bases; unmatched junction bases: 8. The CDR3 spells CASSPGLGGDIQYF. In nucleotides, the CDR3 is TGTGCCAGCAGCCCGGGACTAGGTGGGGACATTCAGTACTTC.

This sequence joins TRBV30 and TRBJ1-5; D might be TRBD1 (5 bases). From germline, CDR1 is GTSNPN and CDR2 SVGIG (reference sequence). The ends were cut back, 0 bases at V and 4 bases at J, with 13 bases in the middle. This CDR3 contains 15 residues. As DNA, the CDR3 is TGTGCCTGGAGTGTATCGGGGGGTTTTAATCAGCCCCAGCATTTT. Residues: CAWSVSGGFNQPQHF.

V and J are TRBV4-2 and TRBJ2-1; 9 nucleotides match TRBD2. Germline values: CDR1 LGHNA, CDR2 YNFKEQ. After removal of 4 bases from V and 4 bases from J, the junction contained 5 bases not matched to a gene. The CDR3 consists of 15 residues. As DNA, the CDR3 is TGTGCCAGCAGCCCCAAGAGCGGGAGGTACAATGAGCAGTTCTTC. The encoded protein is CASSPKSGRYNEQFF.

J is TRBJ2-7 and V is TRBV4-1; tentatively, D is TRBD1 (6 bases). Looked up from germline, CDR1 is MGHRA and CDR2 is YSYEKL. With 4 bases removed from V and 4 bases from J, the gap between germline ends came to 14 bases. The CDR3 contains 14 residues. CDR3: CASSRRDTDYEQYF. CDR3 bases: TGCGCCAGCAGCCGCCGGGACACCGATTACGAGCAGTACTTC.

The gene calls are TRBV5-6 and TRBJ1-1; a possible D gene is TRBD1 (5 bases). This CDR3 contains 14 residues. Looked up from germline, CDR1 is SGHDT and CDR2 is YYEEEE. V was cut by 0 bases and J by 4 bases, with 10 bases left in between. The CDR3 nucleotides are TGTGCCAGCAGCTTGGCCGGGGGGAGCACTGAAGCTTTCTTT. Residues: CASSLAGGSTEAFF.

This chain connects TRBV11-2 to TRBJ2-7, with a possible D match to TRBD1 (5 bases). Trimming took 2 bases from V and 7 from J, leaving 12 bases between them. Germline CDR1 SGHAT, CDR2 FQNNGV. CDR3 size: 13 residues. The DNA of the CDR3 is TGTGCCAGCAGCTTAAGCAGGGCTTGGGAGCAGTACTTC. It codes for CASSLSRAWEQYF.

The CDR3 DNA reads TGTGCCAGCAGCTTCACAGGGACAAAAGGTGAAGCTTTCTTT. It translates to CASSFTGTKGEAFF. The V gene is TRBV7-2, the J gene TRBJ1-1; D possibly corresponds to TRBD1 (6 bases). Trimming cost V 3 bases and J 7 bases, with 15 bases left between them. The CDR3 loop spans 14 amino acids. Germline CDR1 SGHTA, CDR2 FQGNSA.

This chain links TRBV19 with TRBJ2-7; 10 positions match TRBD1. After removal of 10 bases from V and 2 bases from J, the junction contained 8 bases not matched to a gene. The CDR3 runs 14 residues. Germline CDR1 is LNHDA and CDR2 is SQIVND (reference sequence). CDR3 residues: CAIKPGQGTYEQYF. For the CDR3, the DNA is TGTGCCATAAAACCGGGACAGGGGACCTACGAGCAGTACTTC.

The chain links TRBV5-1 to TRBJ2-7; TRBD1 is a possible D gene (6 bases). V lost 5 bases and J 2 bases, leaving 11 bases between the germline ends. The V gene's germline CDR1 is SGHRS and CDR2 YFSETQ. CDR3 size: 13 residues. DNA of the CDR3: TGCGCCAGCAGAGCCGGGACACCCTACGAGCAGTACTTC. This codes for CASRAGTPYEQYF.

The gene calls are TRBV7-8 and TRBJ2-3, with 7 bases matching TRBD2. After removal of 3 bases from V and 1 base from J, the junction contained 4 bases not matched to a gene. The CDR3 length is 15 residues. Per the germline V gene, CDR1 is SGHVS and CDR2 is FQNEAQ. In nucleotides, the CDR3 is TGTGCCAGCAGCTTGGGACTATTTCGCACAGATACGCAGTATTTT. Translating gives CASSLGLFRTDTQYF.

V is TRBV11-3 and J is TRBJ1-1, with 7 bases aligning to TRBD1. The J segment lost 1 base and the V segment lost 4 bases, leaving 9 bases of the junction unmatched. Per germline, CDR1 SGHNT and CDR2 YENEEA. This CDR3 region has 16 residues. DNA of the CDR3: TGTGCCAGCAGCTCCGAAAACAGGGGAAGGAACACTGAAGCTTTCTTT. It specifies CASSSENRGRNTEAFF.

V is TRBV10-2 and J is TRBJ2-1; 8 nucleotides agree with TRBD2. CDR1 is WSHSY and CDR2 is SAAADI in the germline V gene. V dropped 4 bases and J dropped 10; count of bases not matched to a gene: 15. CDR3 length: 16 amino acids. The CDR3 protein is CASSVTSGKRSHEQFF. In nucleotides, the CDR3 is TGCGCCAGCAGTGTAACTAGCGGAAAGAGATCACACGAGCAGTTCTTC.

V gene TRBV7-9 combines with J gene TRBJ2-2; 9 nucleotides agree with TRBD1. The CDR3 is 16 residues long. The germline V gene has CDR1 SEHNR and CDR2 FQNEAQ (reference sequence). With V trimmed by 5 bases and J by 3 bases, 7 bases remained unmatched. The CDR3 loop is CASSAAGTGHTGELFF. CDR3 DNA: TGTGCCAGCAGCGCGGCCGGGACAGGGCACACCGGGGAGCTGTTTTTT.

The chain couples TRBV7-7 to TRBJ2-5; 9 nucleotides agree with TRBD2. CDR3 length equals 15 residues. In germline, CDR1 is SSHAT, CDR2 FNYEAQ (reference sequence). The ends lost 4 bases at V and 6 bases at J; junction bases unmatched: 9. The CDR3 spells CASSSNSGSIKTQYF. The CDR3 region has the DNA TGTGCCAGCAGCTCCAATAGCGGGAGTATAAAGACCCAGTACTTC.

The V and J genes are TRBV18 and TRBJ1-5; D is undetermined. V was clipped by 1 base and J by 8 bases, with 9 bases between them. CDR1 is KGHSH, CDR2 LQKENI, per germline. This CDR3 has 13 amino acids. DNA of the CDR3: TGTGCCAGCTCACCACAGGGAGTGGAGCCCCAGCATTTT. It yields the protein CASSPQGVEPQHF.

This clone was seen only once. V usage is TRBV4-2 and J usage is TRBJ2-1, with D possibly TRBD2 on 5 matching bases. Trimming pared 0 bases from V and 15 bases from J, leaving 12 bases between. Germline-derived CDR1 and CDR2 are LGHNA and YNFKEQ. The CDR3 length is 12 residues. As DNA, the CDR3 is TGTGCCAGCAGCCAAGATCAGCGGCCCACGTTCTTC. Protein sequence: CASSQDQRPTFF.

Concerning this clone itself: Other nucleotide sequences from this sample produce the same CDR3. The rearrangement links TRBV2 to TRBJ1-2; D possibly corresponds to TRBD1 (5 bases). There are 13 residues in the CDR3. V was cut by 4 bases and J by 4 bases, with 10 bases left in between. The germline CDR1 and CDR2 sequences are SNHLY and FYNNEI. The CDR3 coding sequence is TGTGCCAGCAGTGGGCAGGGCTCCTATGGCTACACCTTC. It specifies CASSGQGSYGYTF.

The CDR3 loop is CASRDNQGSGNTIYF. In nucleotides, the CDR3 is TGTGCCAGCAGGGATAATCAGGGCTCCGGAAACACCATATATTTT. The chain recombines TRBV7-2 with TRBJ1-3; weak D call: TRBD1 (5 bases). The CDR3 is made up of 15 amino acids. In germline, CDR1 is SGHTA, CDR2 FQGNSA. The V and J ends lost 6 bases and 4 bases respectively, with 16 bases between them. The variable domain in full, with the rest retrieved from reference TRBV7-2 and TRBJ1-3, is GAGVSQSPSNKVTEKGKDVELRCDPISGHTALYWYRQSLGQGLEFLIYFQGNSAPDKSGLPSDRFSAERTGGSVSTLTIQRTQQEDSAVYLCASRDNQGSGNTIYFGEGSWLTVV.

The chain recombines TRBV19 with TRBJ1-2; 8 bases are a match to TRBD1. Trimming took 4 bases from V and 3 from J; bases not matched to a gene: 10. The germline V gene has CDR1 LNHDA and CDR2 SQIVND (reference sequence). The CDR3 has 16 amino acids. CDR3 nucleotide sequence: TGTGCCAGTAGTACAAGACAGGGGATCTTCGACTATGGCTACACCTTC. As protein: CASSTRQGIFDYGYTF.

The chain joins TRBV5-1 to TRBJ1-4; D possibly corresponds to TRBD1 (5 bases). CDR3 length: 14 residues. Trimming removed 4 bases at V and 8 bases at J, with 15 bases between. Germline V gives CDR1 SGHRS, CDR2 YFSETQ. CDR3: CASSTGWVEEKLFF. DNA for the CDR3: TGCGCCAGCAGCACAGGTTGGGTCGAAGAAAAACTGTTTTTT.

The chain couples TRBV6-4 to TRBJ2-7; TRBD1 might be the D (6 bases). CDR3 length: 17 amino acids. Trimming pared 6 bases from V and 0 bases from J, leaving 21 bases between. The germline V gene has CDR1 MRHNA and CDR2 SNTAGT. The CDR3 loop reads CASSYQQQGNSSYEQYF. The CDR3 region has the DNA TGTGCCAGCAGCTACCAACAACAGGGTAATAGCTCCTACGAGCAGTACTTC.

V usage is TRBV9 and J usage is TRBJ2-7, with D perhaps TRBD1 (6 bases). This CDR3 region has 14 residues. Looked up from germline, CDR1 is SGDLS and CDR2 is YYNGEE. V was clipped by 2 bases and J by 2 bases, with 11 bases between them. CDR3 protein: CASSVSGDPYEQYF. For the CDR3, the DNA is TGTGCCAGCAGCGTCTCAGGGGATCCCTACGAGCAGTACTTC.

This clone has only one observation. The rearrangement links TRBV11-2 to TRBJ2-7; D is unresolved. Deletions cut 2 bases from V and 4 bases from J, with 21 bases between. Germline-derived CDR1 and CDR2 are SGHAT and FQNNGV. The CDR3 totals 17 residues. The CDR3 sequence is CASSLIAHKRSIYEQYF. The CDR3 DNA is TGTGCCAGCAGCTTAATAGCCCATAAACGGTCGATATACGAGCAGTACTTC.

A single count supports this clone. This chain uses TRBV6-5 with TRBJ2-7; 8 bases are a match to TRBD1. CDR3 length equals 14 residues. The V gene end was trimmed by 5 bases and the J gene end by 1 base; junction bases not matched to a gene: 4. Germline CDR1 MNHEY, CDR2 SVGAGI. The CDR3 DNA is TGTGCCAGCAGTCCGACAGGGGAGTCCTACGAGCAGTACTTC. Translation: CASSPTGESYEQYF.

The chain couples TRBV4-2 to TRBJ2-5, with 9 bases fitting TRBD2. Germline V gene lookup returns CDR1 LGHNA and CDR2 YNFKEQ. The CDR3 is 16 amino acids. V shed 1 base and J 3 bases; nucleotides not matched to a gene: 6. CDR3 nucleotide sequence: TGTGCCAGCAGCCAAGGATGGACTAGCGTTAAAGAGACCCAGTACTTC. Its translation: CASSQGWTSVKETQYF.

The chain has TRBV10-1 and TRBJ2-1; TRBD1 might be the D (6 bases). The CDR3 has 13 residues. Between the trimmed V and J ends, which lost 4 bases and 5 bases, there was a span of 9 bases. The germline gives CDR1 WNHNN, CDR2 SYGVQD (reference sequence). The CDR3 region is CASSVTGNNEQFF. The CDR3 nucleotides are TGCGCCAGCAGTGTAACAGGGAACAATGAGCAGTTCTTC.

The chain has TRBV27 and TRBJ1-5; D is possibly TRBD1 (6 bases). V was trimmed by 1 base and J by 9 bases, leaving 13 bases between them. The CDR3 contains 14 residues. Germline V lookup: CDR1 MNHEY, CDR2 SMNVEV (reference sequence). This CDR3 reads CASSLYGTSSPQHF. CDR3 nucleotide sequence: TGTGCCAGCAGTTTATATGGGACATCGTCGCCCCAGCATTTT.

This clone was seen a single time. This sequence joins TRBV4-1 and TRBJ2-1, with 9 bases that match TRBD2. V lost 5 bases and J lost 5; bases outside the gene matches: 7. The CDR3 is 15 residues long. Looked up from germline, CDR1 is MGHRA and CDR2 is YSYEKL. CDR3 region: CASSLAGVTHNEQFF. The CDR3 DNA sequence: TGCGCCAGCAGCTTAGCGGGAGTTACGCACAATGAGCAGTTCTTC.